This TCR beta chain comes out of a study of blood T cells in healthy people across ages (dated by TCRdb to the mid-2010s). Concerning the study at large: In model experiments, template switching captured about one uniquely barcoded TCR beta cDNA molecule for every two T cells. The study measured age-related changes in TCR beta repertoire diversity using deep sequencing normalized with unique cDNA molecular identifiers. Four age groups were formed from the donors: young (average approximately 15 years), middle-aged (approximately 40), aged (roughly 59) and long-lived (82). For two donors (one aged 18 to 29 and one aged 80 or older), the study analyzed two additional independent replicas of 1 million unique cDNA reads from the same blood draw. Paper-wide results and their limitations: Observed TCR beta diversity per million T cells fell roughly linearly with age, and a significant reduction was already apparent by age around 40. Because the CMV infection status of the donors was unknown, age-related changes in expanded clonotypes may potentially have been confounded. There was a strong correlation between observed TCR beta diversity and the percentage of naive T cells measured by flow cytometry. Compared with the aged group, more naive CD4+ T cells, fewer expanded clones and increased TCR diversity were shown by the long-lived group, suggesting age selection. Since profiling was done on bulk unsorted PBMCs, naive and antigen-experienced compartments could not be conclusively compared. Estimates of total diversity based on one million sequenced T cells were considered lower bounds and underestimates.

The 39 donors, aged roughly 6 to 100 years, were systemically healthy Caucasian individuals from Russia. Each donor gave 9 to 10 milliliters of peripheral blood, collected into EDTA-treated Vacutainer tubes. Ficoll-Paque density-gradient centrifugation was used to isolate PBMCs, with at least 6.5 million per sample. Trizol reagent was used to extract total RNA from the PBMCs, yielding at least 5 micrograms per sample. For every donor, an aliquot of PBMCs went through flow cytometry to measure the percentages of naive CD45RAhigh/CD27high T cells. The CDR3 spans 13 residues, from the cysteine through the phenylalanine. The sequence is cut down to CDR3 DNA, 39 bases in frame from base 1. Concerning this clonotype itself: What antigen it recognizes has not been identified. Qualities for individual bases were not recorded, and no much larger clone is one base off.

The method was 5' RACE. The listed sequencing device is Illumina HiSeq 2500. A second roughly 6 to 11 cycle PCR used a sample-barcoded 5' primer and a J-beta primer mix. A template-switch 5' adaptor carrying 12 random nucleotides introduced a unique molecular identifier onto each TCR beta cDNA molecule. At least 2.5 million CDR3-containing paired-end reads were obtained from each sample. All of the RNA was converted into first-strand cDNA using the Mint cDNA synthesis kit, with a TRBC-specific oligonucleotide serving as the primer. After uracil-DNA glycosylase treatment, a first 18-cycle PCR used universal primers M1SS and BC2_uni_R on all cDNA. The study's processing was this. Each sample was normalized by randomly selecting 1 million high-quality reads, each carrying a distinct molecular identifier. Reads sharing molecular identifiers were discarded rather than binned into consensus sequences. CDR3 identification, clonotype clustering and error correction used MiTCR with a Q25 quality threshold and the strictest error-elimination algorithm. A nonparametric unseen species model with Euler transformation was used to estimate a lower bound on total TCR beta diversity. TCRdb reanalyzed the raw reads on its own, using fastp at Q25 for trimming and MiXCR for clone calling, and kept in-frame beta chains. Entries that share a CDR3 protein sequence are merged under the most common genes and DNA. In this record, the V and J calls reflect TCRdb's handling and not the investigators' own analysis. The sample contains under 700,000 distinct CDR3 sequences, 24% of them found a single time. Of the sample, approximately 8.7% is held by the ten largest clones.

These data also featured in a second study, about T cells of mothers and their children. As described in the second report: Nine systemically healthy Caucasian individuals served as donors, namely three mothers together with their six children. cDNA synthesis consumed the entire amount of extracted RNA, loaded at about 1.6 ug RNA in each 15 ul reaction. In the second PCR, the M1S primer added sample barcodes and 2-4 random nucleotides. Each mother yielded over 10 million TCR beta CDR3 reads and each child roughly 2.9 million reads. TCR recombination output is similarly shaped by thymic selection in related and unrelated pairs, with a minor effect exerted by inherited differences. Normalized repertoire overlap in related mother-child pairs was always slightly higher than in unrelated mother-child pairs, but the difference was never significant. No persistent microchimeric T cell clones were detected, at a sensitivity of approximately 110 clones per million clonotypes. In the study, deep NGS was used to compare the TCR beta repertoires of mothers and children, and features distinguishing related mother-child pairs from unrelated individuals were sought. On average, the children were roughly 11 +/- 4 years old, while the mothers were 40 +/- 4 years old. After adapter ligation was performed with NEBNext reagents, the libraries were sequenced on an Illumina HiSeq 2000 with 100+100 nt paired-end reads. To prevent cross-contamination, the mother and child libraries were prepared one month apart and sequenced in separate runs. Each donor had between about 450,000 and 2,100,000 distinct TCR beta clonotypes identified. Naive TCR beta clonotypes were estimated from low-frequency clonotypes matched to each donor's FACS-determined naive share, without sorting.

This TCR derives from a boy aged 5-17 years in good health. The sequenced sample was blood. This chain is built from TRBV21-1 and TRBJ1-3; the table assigns TRBD1, which was not confirmed against the DNA. TRBV21-1 is labeled a pseudogene. At the DNA level, the sequence is TGTGCCAGCAGCAAGGACAGGGGAAACACCATATATTTT. Translated, it gives CASSKDRGNTIYF.